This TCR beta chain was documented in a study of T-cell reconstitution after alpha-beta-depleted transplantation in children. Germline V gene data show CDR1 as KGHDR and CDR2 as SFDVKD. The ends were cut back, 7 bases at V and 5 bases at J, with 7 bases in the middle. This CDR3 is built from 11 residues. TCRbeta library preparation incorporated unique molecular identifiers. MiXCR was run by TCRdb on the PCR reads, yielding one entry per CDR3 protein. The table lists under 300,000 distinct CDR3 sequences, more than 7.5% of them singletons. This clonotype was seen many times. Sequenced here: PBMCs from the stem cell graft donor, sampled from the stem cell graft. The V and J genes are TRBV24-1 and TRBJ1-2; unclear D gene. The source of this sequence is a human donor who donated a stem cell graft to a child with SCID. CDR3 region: CATSFGYGYTF. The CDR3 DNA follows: TGTGCCACCAGCTTTGGGTATGGCTACACCTTC.